This T cell receptor (beta chain) is drawn from a study of cytomegalovirus exposure and HLA in healthy donors. Study results and limitations: Follow-up analysis later connected one missense variant in DCLRE1C with trimming of TCR beta V- and J-genes. 87-base-pair reads could not separate some V segments, including TRBV6-2 and TRBV6-3. Among the CMV-associated chains, a few were confirmed in vitro as specific for CMV antigens.

The CDR3 is made up of 14 amino acids. Germline lookup yields CDR1 MDHEN and CDR2 SYDVKM. Trimming removed 4 bases at V and 2 bases at J, with 10 bases between. In regard to this clone: Its target is unknown.

PCR primers comprised 60 Vbeta and 13 Jbeta primers. The assay was immunoSEQ multiplex PCR, and TCRdb's table has in-frame clones only and misses some. This sample has 100,000 to 150,000 clones; 70% to 85% occur once, and the top ten carry 3.5% to 4.5%. The sequence came from a man aged 40-49 years in good health and CMV-seropositive. The sample was PBMCs. The gene calls are TRBV28 and TRBJ2-3, with TRBD2 as a possible D gene (6 bases). The CDR3 here is CASSWGDDTDTQYF. The CDR3 nucleotides read TGTGCCAGCAGTTGGGGGGACGACACAGATACGCAGTATTTT.